Shown below are 15 T cell receptor beta chains from a single sample sequenced in a study of graft-versus-host responses after intestinal transplantation. What these receptors recognize is not known. Sequencing used immunoSEQ multiplex PCR; TCRdb keeps in-frame clones, though not all of them. Of just under 50,000 clones listed, 65% to 85% are singletons. Sequencing was performed on unstimulated CD4+ T cells sorted from spleen or lymph node cells, taken before transplant. These receptors all come from a human donor who was the organ donor for an intestinal transplant.

V and J are TRBV5-1 and TRBJ1-3, with D maybe TRBD1 (5 bases). The V gene's germline CDR1 is SGHRS and CDR2 YFSETQ. Trimming pared 1 base from V and 2 bases from J, leaving 13 bases between. The CDR3 spans 16 residues. CDR3 residues: CASSLYGRGAGNTIYF. The CDR3 DNA is TGCGCCAGCAGCTTGTACGGTCGGGGCGCTGGAAACACCATATATTTT.

The chain joins TRBV6-5 to TRBJ2-3; 8 positions agree with TRBD2. This CDR3 has 15 amino acids. J gave up 2 bases and V 0 bases, and 1 base lay outside the gene matches. In germline, CDR1 is MNHEY, CDR2 SVGAGI. The CDR3 protein is CASSYSGGDTDTQYF. CDR3 nucleotides: TGTGCCAGCAGTTACTCCGGGGGGGACACAGATACGCAGTATTTT.

The V and J genes are TRBV11-2 and TRBJ1-4; a weak D match, TRBD1 (6 bases). Trimming left V 0 bases short and J 7 bases short, with 15 bases between. CDR3 length equals 16 residues. Germline lookup yields CDR1 SGHAT and CDR2 FQNNGV. In DNA form, the CDR3 reads TGTGCCAGCAGCTTAGATCAGGCGGGCAGGGGTGAAAAACTGTTTTTT. The encoded protein is CASSLDQAGRGEKLFF.

The gene calls are TRBV6-1 and TRBJ2-1, with TRBD2 as a possible D gene (7 bases). Germline CDR1 reads MNHNS; CDR2 reads SASEGT. V was cut by 2 bases and J by 2 bases, with 10 bases left in between. The CDR3 loop spans 15 amino acids. CDR3 amino acids: CASSEIGGPYNEQFF. CDR3 DNA: TGTGCCAGCAGTGAAATCGGGGGGCCCTACAATGAGCAGTTCTTC.

CDR3 residues: CASASGITTDTQYF. The CDR3 nucleotides are TGTGCCTCAGCTAGCGGGATCACCACAGATACGCAGTATTTT. This chain links TRBV10-3 with TRBJ2-3; the match to TRBD2 covers 9 bases. The germline gives CDR1 ENHRY, CDR2 SYGVKD. V lost 11 bases to trimming and J lost 2 bases; unmatched junction nucleotides: 8. The CDR3 spans 14 residues.

This clone was observed a single time. The chain has TRBV4-1 and TRBJ2-3; 8 bases agree with TRBD2. The V and J ends lost 3 bases and 0 bases, in that order; junction bases with no gene match: 5. The CDR3 runs to 16 residues. Germline assignment: CDR1 MGHRA and CDR2 YSYEKL. The CDR3 region is CASSHSRGGSTDTQYF. CDR3 nucleotide sequence: TGCGCCAGCAGCCATTCACGGGGGGGCAGCACAGATACGCAGTATTTT.

This clone has more than one count but fewer than ten. The chain recombines TRBV5-1 with TRBJ1-2; D remains ambiguous. V lost 1 base to trimming and J lost 1 base, with 5 bases between them. CDR3 length: 13 residues. Germline V gives CDR1 SGHRS, CDR2 YFSETQ. The CDR3 region has the DNA TGCGCCAGCAGCTTGACAGTTAACTATGGCTACACCTTC. It specifies CASSLTVNYGYTF.

This chain links TRBV27 with TRBJ2-3; 9 positions agree with TRBD2. V shed 1 base and J 7 bases; nucleotides not matched to a gene: 6. CDR3 size: 15 residues. Germline V gives CDR1 MNHEY, CDR2 SMNVEV (reference sequence). The CDR3 spells CASSLWRGGPNTQYF. The CDR3 DNA is TGTGCCAGCAGTTTATGGCGGGGGGGCCCAAATACGCAGTATTTT.

This clone has more than one count but fewer than ten. The gene calls are TRBV6-1 and TRBJ2-7; D is undetermined. The germline CDR1 and CDR2 sequences are MNHNS and SASEGT. The CDR3 sequence is 11 residues long. Trimming removed 5 bases at V and 3 bases at J, with 5 bases between. CDR3 in amino acids: CASSYNYEQYF. Here the CDR3 DNA reads TGTGCCAGCAGTTACAACTACGAGCAGTACTTC.

This chain connects TRBV27 to TRBJ1-2; 7 bases agree with TRBD1. Germline V lookup: CDR1 MNHEY, CDR2 SMNVEV (reference sequence). CDR3 length: 13 amino acids. V lost 5 bases to trimming and J lost 4 bases; unmatched junction nucleotides: 4. DNA of the CDR3: TGTGCCAGCAGTCGCCGGGACAGCTATGGCTACACCTTC. Translated, it gives CASSRRDSYGYTF.

V is TRBV7-2 and J is TRBJ2-3, with 15 bases fitting TRBD2. CDR3 length: 18 residues. CDR1 and CDR2 from the germline V gene are SGHTA and FQGNSA. V shed 5 bases, J shed 6 bases, and the junction held 12 bases outside the gene matches. CDR3 sequence: CASSAGLAGGSWWDTQYF. In nucleotides, the CDR3 is TGTGCCAGCAGCGCGGGACTAGCGGGGGGTTCATGGTGGGATACGCAGTATTTT.

The rearrangement links TRBV5-1 to TRBJ2-3, with TRBD2 matching 9 bases. The length of the CDR3 is 17 residues. V shed 0 bases and J 1 base; nucleotides not matched to a gene: 6. Germline CDR1 SGHRS, CDR2 YFSETQ. The CDR3 DNA reads TGCGCCAGCAGCTTGGACGGGCTAGCGGGGCGCACAGATACGCAGTATTTT. It translates to CASSLDGLAGRTDTQYF.

This clone turned up a few times. V is TRBV9 and J is TRBJ2-3, with 10 bases lining up with TRBD2. V gave up 6 bases and J gave up 4 bases; unmatched junction bases: 11. From germline, CDR1 is SGDLS and CDR2 YYNGEE. CDR3 length: 16 amino acids. CDR3 nucleotides: TGTGCCAGCAACAGGCCCCTAGCGGGGGTCCCAGATACGCAGTATTTT. Translated, it gives CASNRPLAGVPDTQYF. The whole variable domain, filled in from reference TRBV9 and TRBJ2-3, reads DSGVTQTPKHLITATGQRVTLRCSPRSGDLSVYWYQQSLDQGLQFLIQYYNGEERAKGNILERFSAQQFPDLHSELNLSSLELGDSALYFCASNRPLAGVPDTQYFGPGTRLTVL.

Here the CDR3 reads CASSLELYQREQYF. The CDR3 region has the DNA TGCGCCAGCAGCTTGGAGCTATACCAGCGGGAGCAGTACTTC. This sequence joins TRBV5-1 and TRBJ2-7; D is perhaps TRBD2 (5 bases). This CDR3 comprises 14 residues. The germline V gene encodes CDR1 SGHRS and CDR2 YFSETQ. V was clipped by 0 bases and J by 7 bases, with 14 bases between them.

The chain is built from TRBV6-5 and TRBJ2-7; no reliable D call. This CDR3 has 13 residues. Germline V gene data show CDR1 as MNHEY and CDR2 as SVGAGI. The germline V and J ends were trimmed by 6 bases and 2 bases, with 11 bases remaining between them. Here the CDR3 DNA reads TGTGCCAGCAGCGCCCTTTTTGCCTACGAGCAGTACTTC. It codes for CASSALFAYEQYF.